This TCR beta chain is from a study of Ad26.COV2.S vaccination and SARS-CoV-2 variants. Study-level background: In the COV1001 trial, the donor was in the Ad26.COV2.S arm. Study outcomes and limitations: The placebo group had lower spike-specific TCR breadth than the vaccine recipients did.

Looked up from germline, CDR1 is KGHSH and CDR2 is LQKENI. V was clipped by 6 bases and J by 5 bases; unmatched bases: 6. CDR3 length equals 13 residues. Profiling relied on immunoSEQ multiplex PCR, and the TCRdb table lists in-frame clones only, not all of them. The sample yields around 450,000 clones, 80% to 90% seen once. For this clone: Its target is unknown.

Described treatment: roughly 20 received Ad26.COV2.S at low or high dose, single or two shots; 5 received placebo; per-sample allocation not given. Material that was analyzed had been drawn on day 63 after the first vaccine or placebo injection. An adult donor aged 18-55 years was enrolled in Boston. Wuhan-strain SARS-CoV-2 spike was expressed by the Ad26 vector that made up the vaccine. The TCR originated in a person aged 18-60 years who received the Ad26.COV2.S COVID-19 vaccine or a placebo. Sequencing used peripheral blood, obtained in a trial of Ad26.COV2.S vaccine versus placebo. This chain links TRBV18 with TRBJ2-5; TRBD1 agrees at 7 bases. In DNA form, the CDR3 reads TGTGCCAGCTCCCCTGGACAGGCGGAGACCCAGTACTTC. It encodes CASSPGQAETQYF.